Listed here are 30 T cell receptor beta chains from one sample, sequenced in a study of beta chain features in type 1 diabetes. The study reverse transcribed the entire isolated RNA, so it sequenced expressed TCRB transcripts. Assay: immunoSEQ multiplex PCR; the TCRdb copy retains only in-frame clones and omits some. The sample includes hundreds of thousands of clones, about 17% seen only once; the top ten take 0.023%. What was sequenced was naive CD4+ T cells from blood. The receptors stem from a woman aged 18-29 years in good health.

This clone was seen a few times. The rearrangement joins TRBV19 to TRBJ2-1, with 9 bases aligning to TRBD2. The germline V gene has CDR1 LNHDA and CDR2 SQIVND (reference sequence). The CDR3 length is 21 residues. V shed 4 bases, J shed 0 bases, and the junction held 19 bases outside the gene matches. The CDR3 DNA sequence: TGTGCCAGTAGTACCTTCGTGGTCGGCGGGGGGGCGTCGAGCTCCTACAATGAGCAGTTCTTC. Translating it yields CASSTFVVGGGASSSYNEQFF.

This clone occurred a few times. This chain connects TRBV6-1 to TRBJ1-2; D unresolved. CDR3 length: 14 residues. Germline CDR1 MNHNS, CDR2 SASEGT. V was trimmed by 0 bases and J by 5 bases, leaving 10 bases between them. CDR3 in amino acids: CASSEAPSGYGYTF. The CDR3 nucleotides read TGTGCCAGCAGTGAAGCGCCCTCCGGTTATGGCTACACCTTC.

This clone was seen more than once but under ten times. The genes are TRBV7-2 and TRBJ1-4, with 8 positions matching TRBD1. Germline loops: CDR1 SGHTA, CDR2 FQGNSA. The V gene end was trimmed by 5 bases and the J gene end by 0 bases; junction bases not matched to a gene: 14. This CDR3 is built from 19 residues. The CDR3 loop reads CASSPRTGFFPTTNEKLFF. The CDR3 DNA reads TGTGCCAGCAGCCCGAGGACAGGGTTTTTCCCCACAACTAATGAAAAACTGTTTTTT.

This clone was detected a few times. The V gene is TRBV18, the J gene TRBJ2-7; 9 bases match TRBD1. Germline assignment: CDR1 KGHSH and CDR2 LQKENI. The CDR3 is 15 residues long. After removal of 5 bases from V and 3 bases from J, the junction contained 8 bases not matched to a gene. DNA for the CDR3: TGTGCCAGCTCAGGGGGACAGGGAACTCTCTACGAGCAGTACTTC. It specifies CASSGGQGTLYEQYF.

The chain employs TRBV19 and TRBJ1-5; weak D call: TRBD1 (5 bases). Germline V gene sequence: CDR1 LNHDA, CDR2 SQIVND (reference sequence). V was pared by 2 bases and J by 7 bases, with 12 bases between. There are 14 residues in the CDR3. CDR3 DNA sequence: TGTGCCAGTAGTATACAGGGATTCAACCAGCCCCAGCATTTT. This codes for CASSIQGFNQPQHF.

The chain's CDR3 is CASSAGTGVTGELFF. CDR3 DNA sequence: TGTGCCAGCAGCGCCGGGACAGGAGTAACCGGGGAGCTGTTTTTT. The gene calls are TRBV28 and TRBJ2-2; 8 nucleotides match TRBD1. The J segment lost 5 bases and the V segment lost 6 bases, leaving 8 bases of the junction unmatched. Germline V gives CDR1 MDHEN, CDR2 SYDVKM. The CDR3 contains 15 residues.

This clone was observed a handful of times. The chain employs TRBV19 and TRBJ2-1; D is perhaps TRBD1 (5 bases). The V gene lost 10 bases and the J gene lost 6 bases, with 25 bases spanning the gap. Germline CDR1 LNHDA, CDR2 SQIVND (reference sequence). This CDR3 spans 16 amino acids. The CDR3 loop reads CATAYRVGLMGNEQFF. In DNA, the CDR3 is TGTGCCACTGCCTACCGAGTGGGGCTCATGGGCAATGAGCAGTTCTTC. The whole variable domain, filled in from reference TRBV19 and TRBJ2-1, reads DGGITQSPKYLFRKEGQNVTLSCEQNLNHDAMYWYRQDPGQGLRLIYYSQIVNDFQKGDIAEGYSVSREKKESFPLTVTSAQKNPTAFYLCATAYRVGLMGNEQFFGPGTRLTVL.

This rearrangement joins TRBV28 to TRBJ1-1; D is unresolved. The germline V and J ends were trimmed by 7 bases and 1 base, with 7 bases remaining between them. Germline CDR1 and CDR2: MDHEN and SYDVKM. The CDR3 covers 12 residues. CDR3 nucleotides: TGTGCCAGCATCAACGCGAACACTGAAGCTTTCTTT. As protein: CASINANTEAFF.

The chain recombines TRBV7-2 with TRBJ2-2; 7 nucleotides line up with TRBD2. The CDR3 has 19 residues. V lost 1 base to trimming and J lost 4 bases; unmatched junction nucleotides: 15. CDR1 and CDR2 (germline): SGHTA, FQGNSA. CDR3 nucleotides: TGTGCCAGCAGCTTAGTTTTTCGTTGGGCTAGCGGTGGCACCGGGGAGCTGTTTTTT. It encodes CASSLVFRWASGGTGELFF.

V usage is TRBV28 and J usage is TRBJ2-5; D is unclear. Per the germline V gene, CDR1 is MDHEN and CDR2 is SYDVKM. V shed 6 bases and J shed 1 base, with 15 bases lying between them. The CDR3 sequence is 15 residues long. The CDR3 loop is CASSPAKPFQETQYF. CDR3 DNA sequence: TGTGCCAGCAGCCCCGCGAAGCCCTTCCAAGAGACCCAGTACTTC.

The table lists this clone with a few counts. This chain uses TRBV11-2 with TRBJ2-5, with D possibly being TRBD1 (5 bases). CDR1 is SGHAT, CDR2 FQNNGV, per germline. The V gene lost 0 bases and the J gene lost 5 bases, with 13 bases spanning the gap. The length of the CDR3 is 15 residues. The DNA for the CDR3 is TGTGCCAGCAGCTTAGATCGGGCAGGGTGGGAGACCCAGTACTTC. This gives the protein CASSLDRAGWETQYF.

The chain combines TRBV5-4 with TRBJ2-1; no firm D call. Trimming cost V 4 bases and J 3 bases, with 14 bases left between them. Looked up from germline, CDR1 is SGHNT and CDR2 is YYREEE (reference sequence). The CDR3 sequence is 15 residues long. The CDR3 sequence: CASSPLASGYNEQFF. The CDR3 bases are TGTGCCAGCAGCCCCTTAGCTAGTGGCTACAATGAGCAGTTCTTC.

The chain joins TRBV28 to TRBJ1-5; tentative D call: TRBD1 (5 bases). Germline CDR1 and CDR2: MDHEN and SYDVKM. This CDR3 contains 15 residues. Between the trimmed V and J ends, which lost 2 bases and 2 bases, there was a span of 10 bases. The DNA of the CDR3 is TGTGCCAGCAGTTTAGTAGTCAGGGGCAATCAGCCCCAGCATTTT. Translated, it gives CASSLVVRGNQPQHF.

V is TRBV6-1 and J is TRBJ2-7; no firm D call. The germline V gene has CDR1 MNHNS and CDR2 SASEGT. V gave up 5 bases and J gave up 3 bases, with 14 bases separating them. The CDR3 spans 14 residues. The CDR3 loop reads CASSPGRLLYEQYF. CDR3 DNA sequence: TGTGCCAGCAGTCCCGGCCGACTTCTCTACGAGCAGTACTTC.

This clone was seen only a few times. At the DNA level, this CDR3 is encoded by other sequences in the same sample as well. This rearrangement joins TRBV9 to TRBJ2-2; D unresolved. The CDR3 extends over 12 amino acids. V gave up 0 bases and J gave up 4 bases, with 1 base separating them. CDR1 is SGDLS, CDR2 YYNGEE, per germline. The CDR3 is CASSVGTGELFF. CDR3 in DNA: TGTGCCAGCAGCGTAGGCACCGGGGAGCTGTTTTTT.

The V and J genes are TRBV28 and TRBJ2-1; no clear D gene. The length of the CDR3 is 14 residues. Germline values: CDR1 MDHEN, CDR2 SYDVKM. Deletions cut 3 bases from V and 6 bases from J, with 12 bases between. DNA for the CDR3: TGTGCCAGCAGTTTGGAGCCAACCTCCAATGAGCAGTTCTTC. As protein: CASSLEPTSNEQFF.

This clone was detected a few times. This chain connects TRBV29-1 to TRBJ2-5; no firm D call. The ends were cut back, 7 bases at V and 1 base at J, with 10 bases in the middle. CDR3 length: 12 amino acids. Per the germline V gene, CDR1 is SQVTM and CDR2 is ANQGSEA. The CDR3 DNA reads TGCAGCGGTGGTGGGATCCAAGAGACCCAGTACTTC. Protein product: CSGGGIQETQYF. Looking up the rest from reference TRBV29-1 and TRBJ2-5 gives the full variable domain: SAVISQKPSRDICQRGTSLTIQCQVDSQVTMMFWYRQQPGQSLTLIATANQGSEATYESGFVIDKFPISRPNLTFSTLTVSNMSPEDSSIYLCSGGGIQETQYFGPGTRLLVL.

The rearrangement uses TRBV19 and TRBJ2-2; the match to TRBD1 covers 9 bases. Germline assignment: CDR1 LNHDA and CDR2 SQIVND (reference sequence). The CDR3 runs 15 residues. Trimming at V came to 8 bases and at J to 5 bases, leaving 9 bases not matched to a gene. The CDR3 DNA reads TGTGCCAGTGAAGGACAGGGGCTGAGAACCGGGGAGCTGTTTTTT. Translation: CASEGQGLRTGELFF. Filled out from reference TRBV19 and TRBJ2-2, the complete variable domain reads DGGITQSPKYLFRKEGQNVTLSCEQNLNHDAMYWYRQDPGQGLRLIYYSQIVNDFQKGDIAEGYSVSREKKESFPLTVTSAQKNPTAFYLCASEGQGLRTGELFFGEGSRLTVL.

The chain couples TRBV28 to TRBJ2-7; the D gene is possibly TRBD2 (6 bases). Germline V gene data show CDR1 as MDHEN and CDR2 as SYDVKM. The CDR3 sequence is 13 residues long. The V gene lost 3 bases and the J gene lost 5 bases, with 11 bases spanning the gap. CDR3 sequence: CASSLGLANEQYF. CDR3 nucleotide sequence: TGTGCCAGCAGTTTGGGCCTAGCGAACGAGCAGTACTTC. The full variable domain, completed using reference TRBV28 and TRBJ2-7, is DVKVTQSSRYLVKRTGEKVFLECVQDMDHENMFWYRQDPGLGLRLIYFSYDVKMKEKGDIPEGYSVSREKKERFSLILESASTNQTSMYLCASSLGLANEQYFGPGTRLTVT.

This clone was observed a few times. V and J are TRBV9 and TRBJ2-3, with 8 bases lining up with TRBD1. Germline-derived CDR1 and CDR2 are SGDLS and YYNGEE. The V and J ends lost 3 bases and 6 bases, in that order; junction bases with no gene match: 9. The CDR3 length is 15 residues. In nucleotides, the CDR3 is TGTGCCAGCAGCGCCTACAGGGGGTCGCGGGATACGCAGTATTTT. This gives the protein CASSAYRGSRDTQYF.

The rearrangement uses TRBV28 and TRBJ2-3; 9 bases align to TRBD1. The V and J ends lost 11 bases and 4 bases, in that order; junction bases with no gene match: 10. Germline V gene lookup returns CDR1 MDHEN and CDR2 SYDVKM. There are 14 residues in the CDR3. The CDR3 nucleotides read TGTGCCTCCCGCCCACAGGGGGCCGCAGATACGCAGTATTTT. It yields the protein CASRPQGAADTQYF.

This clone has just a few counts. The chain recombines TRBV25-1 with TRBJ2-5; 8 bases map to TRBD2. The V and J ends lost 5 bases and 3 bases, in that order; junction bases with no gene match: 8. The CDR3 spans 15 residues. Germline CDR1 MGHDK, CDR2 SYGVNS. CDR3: CASSIGTSFEETQYF. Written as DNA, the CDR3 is TGTGCCAGCAGTATTGGGACTAGTTTCGAAGAGACCCAGTACTTC.

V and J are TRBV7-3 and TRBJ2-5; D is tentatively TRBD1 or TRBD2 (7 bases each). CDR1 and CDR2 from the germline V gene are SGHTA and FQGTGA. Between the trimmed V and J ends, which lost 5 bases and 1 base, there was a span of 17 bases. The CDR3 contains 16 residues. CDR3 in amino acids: CASSPRGGNIQETQYF. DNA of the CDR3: TGTGCCAGCAGCCCCAGGGGGGGGAATATCCAAGAGACCCAGTACTTC.

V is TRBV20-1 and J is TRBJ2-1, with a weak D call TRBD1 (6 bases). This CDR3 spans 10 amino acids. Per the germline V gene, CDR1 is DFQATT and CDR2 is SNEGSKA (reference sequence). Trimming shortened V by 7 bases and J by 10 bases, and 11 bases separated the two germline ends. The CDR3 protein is CSVHRGEQFF. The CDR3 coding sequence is TGCAGTGTCCATAGGGGGGAGCAGTTCTTC.

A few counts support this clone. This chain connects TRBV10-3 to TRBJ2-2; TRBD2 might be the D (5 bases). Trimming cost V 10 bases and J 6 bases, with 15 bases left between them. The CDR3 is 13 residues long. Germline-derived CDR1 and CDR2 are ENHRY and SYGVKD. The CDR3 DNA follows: TGTGCCACCCTGCGGGTAGCACCCGGGGAGCTGTTTTTT. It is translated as CATLRVAPGELFF.

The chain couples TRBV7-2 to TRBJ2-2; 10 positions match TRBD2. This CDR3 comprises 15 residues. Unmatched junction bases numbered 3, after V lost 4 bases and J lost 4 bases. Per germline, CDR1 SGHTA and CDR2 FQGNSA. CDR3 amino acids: CASSWGLATTGELFF. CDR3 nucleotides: TGTGCCAGCAGCTGGGGACTAGCGACCACCGGGGAGCTGTTTTTT.

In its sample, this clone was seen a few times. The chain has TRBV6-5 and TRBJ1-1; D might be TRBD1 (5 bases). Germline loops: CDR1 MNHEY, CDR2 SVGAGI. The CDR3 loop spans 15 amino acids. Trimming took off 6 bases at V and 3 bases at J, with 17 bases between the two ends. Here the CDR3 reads CASRSWGDFYTEAFF. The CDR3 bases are TGTGCCAGCAGATCTTGGGGGGATTTCTACACTGAAGCTTTCTTT.

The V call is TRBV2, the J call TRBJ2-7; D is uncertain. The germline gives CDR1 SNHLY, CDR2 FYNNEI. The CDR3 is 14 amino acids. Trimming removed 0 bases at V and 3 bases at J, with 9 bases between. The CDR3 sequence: CASSEALAVYEQYF. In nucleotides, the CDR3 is TGTGCCAGCAGTGAAGCGCTTGCGGTCTACGAGCAGTACTTC.

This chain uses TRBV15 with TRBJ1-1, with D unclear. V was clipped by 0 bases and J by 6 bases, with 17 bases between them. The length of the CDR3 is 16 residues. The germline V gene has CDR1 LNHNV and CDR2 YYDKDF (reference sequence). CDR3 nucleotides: TGTGCCACCAGCAGAGAGTGGAGGTCCCGCGGGGCTGAAGCTTTCTTT. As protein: CATSREWRSRGAEAFF.

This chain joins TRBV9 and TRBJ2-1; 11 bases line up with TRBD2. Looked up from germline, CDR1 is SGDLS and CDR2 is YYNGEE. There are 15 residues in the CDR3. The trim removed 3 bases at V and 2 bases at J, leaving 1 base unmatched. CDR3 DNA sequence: TGTGCCAGCAGCGATAGCGGGAGGGCCTACAATGAGCAGTTCTTC. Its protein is CASSDSGRAYNEQFF. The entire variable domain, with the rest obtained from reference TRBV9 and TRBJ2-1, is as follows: DSGVTQTPKHLITATGQRVTLRCSPRSGDLSVYWYQQSLDQGLQFLIQYYNGEERAKGNILERFSAQQFPDLHSELNLSSLELGDSALYFCASSDSGRAYNEQFFGPGTRLTVL.